This T cell receptor (beta chain) originates from a study of CD8 T cells in ankylosing spondylitis. The study, taken as a whole, reports: Disease-linked clones reportedly concentrated significantly in matched ankylosing spondylitis synovial fluid. Several highly homologous variants formed a TCR beta motif that appeared characteristic of ankylosing spondylitis blood. Earlier reports found some motif variants in synovial fluid and blood in reactive arthritis.

Trimming removed 5 bases at V and 3 bases at J, with 16 bases between. Germline V gene lookup returns CDR1 SGHAT and CDR2 FQNNGV. There are 16 residues in the CDR3. Library preparation for TCR beta used quantitative 5'-RACE with molecular barcodes. TCRdb analysed the 5' RACE reads with MiXCR anew, one entry per CDR3 protein. The sample consists of roughly 280,000 distinct CDR3 sequences, 20% of them appearing once. A remark on this clonotype: The antigen remains undetermined.

This TCR derives from a male donor with ankylosing spondylitis or in good health (not recorded which). Sequencing used blood, either unsorted or a sorted T cell fraction (not recorded which). This sequence joins TRBV11-2 and TRBJ2-2, with D uncertain. This chain's CDR3 is CASSPSFGGYTGELFF. DNA of the CDR3: TGTGCCAGCAGCCCCAGTTTTGGCGGATACACCGGGGAGCTGTTTTTT.